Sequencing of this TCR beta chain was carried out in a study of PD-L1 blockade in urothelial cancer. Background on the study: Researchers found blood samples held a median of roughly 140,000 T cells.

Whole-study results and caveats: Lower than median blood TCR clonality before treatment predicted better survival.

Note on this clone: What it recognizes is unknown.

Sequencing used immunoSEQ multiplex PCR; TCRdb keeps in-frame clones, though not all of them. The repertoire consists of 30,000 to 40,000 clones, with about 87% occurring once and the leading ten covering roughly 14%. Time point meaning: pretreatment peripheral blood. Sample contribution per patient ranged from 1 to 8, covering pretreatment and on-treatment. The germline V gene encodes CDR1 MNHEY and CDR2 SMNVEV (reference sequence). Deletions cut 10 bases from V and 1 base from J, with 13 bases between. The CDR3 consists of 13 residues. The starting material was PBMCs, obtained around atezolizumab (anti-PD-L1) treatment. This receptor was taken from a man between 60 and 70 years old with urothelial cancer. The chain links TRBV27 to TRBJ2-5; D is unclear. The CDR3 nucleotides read TGTGCCACCTCACGCGTCGTCCAAGAGACCCAGTACTTC. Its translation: CATSRVVQETQYF.